The next 2 T cell receptor beta chains were all read from a single sample in a study of blood T cell repertoires in COVID-19. Only in-frame clones appear in the TCRdb table, and some are missing; sequencing was by immunoSEQ multiplex PCR. The sample lists under 60,000 clones, approximately 87% seen once, with roughly 5.7% in the top ten. The sequencing sample was made of peripheral blood. The receptors derive from a human donor in a cohort sampled during active COVID-19.

This chain connects TRBV7-9 to TRBJ2-2, with 7 positions matching TRBD1. The CDR3 has 15 amino acids. CDR1 is SEHNR and CDR2 is FQNEAQ in the germline V gene (reference sequence). The J segment lost 2 bases and the V segment lost 4 bases, leaving 4 bases of the junction unmatched. The CDR3 protein is CASSYTGVNTGELFF. DNA of the CDR3: TGTGCCAGCAGCTATACAGGGGTAAACACCGGGGAGCTGTTTTTT.

The chain combines TRBV7-2 with TRBJ1-4, with D hard to call. The CDR3 consists of 13 residues. Germline assignment: CDR1 SGHTA and CDR2 FQGNSA. Trimming left V 7 bases short and J 6 bases short, with 12 bases between. CDR3 sequence: CASTPFGDEKLFF. The CDR3, as DNA: TGTGCCAGCACCCCTTTCGGGGATGAAAAACTGTTTTTT.